What follows are 22 T cell receptor beta chains derived from one specimen sequenced in a study of T cell responses to AZD1222 COVID-19 vaccine. Method: immunoSEQ multiplex PCR; TCRdb's copy keeps in-frame clones and lacks some. The sample shows about 60,000 clones, about 88% of them seen only once. This material consisted of peripheral blood, taken 28 days after the second AZD1222 dose. The source is an adult who received the AZD1222 COVID-19 vaccine.

The chain carries TRBV15 and TRBJ2-1; 11 nucleotides line up with TRBD2. V gave up 0 bases and J gave up 2 bases; unmatched junction bases: 0. Germline V gene lookup returns CDR1 LNHNV and CDR2 YYDKDF (reference sequence). This CDR3 is 16 amino acids long. The CDR3 region has the DNA TGTGCCACCAGCAGAGAGGGACTAGCGGCCTACAATGAGCAGTTCTTC. This codes for CATSREGLAAYNEQFF.

J is TRBJ1-5 and V is TRBV19; maybe TRBD1 (5 bases). CDR1 is LNHDA, CDR2 SQIVND, per germline (reference sequence). CDR3 length equals 14 residues. The V end lost 6 bases, the J end lost 4 bases, and 13 bases lay between the germline ends. CDR3 in DNA: TGTGCCAGTAGCCACCGGGACCCTAATCAGCCCCAGCATTTT. Its protein product is CASSHRDPNQPQHF. Full variable domain (missing parts from reference TRBV19 and TRBJ1-5): DGGITQSPKYLFRKEGQNVTLSCEQNLNHDAMYWYRQDPGQGLRLIYYSQIVNDFQKGDIAEGYSVSREKKESFPLTVTSAQKNPTAFYLCASSHRDPNQPQHFGDGTRLSIL.

The chain links TRBV4-2 to TRBJ1-1, with D unresolved. The CDR3 totals 14 residues. V lost 0 bases and J 6 bases, leaving 11 bases between the germline ends. From germline, CDR1 is LGHNA and CDR2 YNFKEQ. In DNA, the CDR3 is TGTGCCAGCAGCCAAGATTTGAGGAAGGCTGAAGCTTTCTTT. It yields the protein CASSQDLRKAEAFF.

This chain joins TRBV7-2 and TRBJ2-7; unclear D gene. V shed 2 bases and J shed 2 bases, with 4 bases lying between them. Looked up from germline, CDR1 is SGHTA and CDR2 is FQGNSA. CDR3 length: 12 amino acids. The CDR3 here is CASSLTPYEQYF. In DNA form, the CDR3 reads TGTGCCAGCAGCTTAACACCCTACGAGCAGTACTTC.

This rearrangement joins TRBV5-1 to TRBJ1-2; D gene uncertain. V lost 4 bases and J 3 bases, leaving 10 bases between the germline ends. Germline V gene sequence: CDR1 SGHRS, CDR2 YFSETQ. This CDR3 region has 13 residues. CDR3 bases: TGCGCCAGCAGCCCCGGAGAGGACTATGGCTACACCTTC. It translates to CASSPGEDYGYTF.

This clone showed up just a few times. The chain links TRBV7-9 to TRBJ1-6; 8 nucleotides match TRBD1. Germline CDR1 is SEHNR and CDR2 is FQNEAQ (reference sequence). The CDR3 is 15 residues long. Trimming took 4 bases from V and 6 from J; bases not matched to a gene: 5. The CDR3 coding sequence is TGTGCCAGCAGCTGGGGGACAGGCTCTAATTCACCCCTCCACTTT. It encodes CASSWGTGSNSPLHF.

The chain carries TRBV29-1 and TRBJ2-1; weak D call: TRBD1 (5 bases). V lost 3 bases to trimming and J lost 8 bases, with 11 bases between them. Per germline, CDR1 SQVTM and CDR2 ANQGSEA. The CDR3 contains 12 residues. Here the CDR3 reads CSVEVVGDEQFF. In DNA, the CDR3 is TGCAGCGTTGAGGTGGTAGGGGATGAGCAGTTCTTC.

The chain joins TRBV2 to TRBJ2-2; the match to TRBD1 covers 10 bases. CDR1 and CDR2 (germline): SNHLY, FYNNEI. V lost 6 bases, J lost 4 bases, and 8 bases stayed unmatched. The CDR3 covers 16 residues. The CDR3 DNA is TGTGCCAGCAGCCTTCGACAGGGGGCGCGCACCGGGGAGCTGTTTTTT. It translates to CASSLRQGARTGELFF.

The CDR3 DNA follows: TGTGCCAGCAGTTCATCTGGGTATGGCTACACCTTC. As protein: CASSSSGYGYTF. V and J are TRBV12-3 or TRBV12-4 and TRBJ1-2; D remains unclear. Trimming removed 4 bases at V and 5 bases at J, with 8 bases between. CDR3 size: 12 residues.

In DNA form, the CDR3 reads TGTGCCACCAGCAGAGATAAGAACCAAGAGACCCAGTACTTC. Translating gives CATSRDKNQETQYF. The chain links TRBV15 to TRBJ2-5; no firm D call. CDR1 and CDR2 (germline): LNHNV, YYDKDF (reference sequence). V dropped 0 bases and J dropped 0 bases, with 5 bases sitting between them. The CDR3 runs 14 residues.

The V and J genes are TRBV5-1 and TRBJ1-2, with 8 bases lining up with TRBD1. V shed 4 bases and J 8 bases; nucleotides not matched to a gene: 10. The CDR3 runs 14 residues. Germline assignment: CDR1 SGHRS and CDR2 YFSETQ. CDR3 nucleotide sequence: TGCGCCAGCAGCCCCCGGACAGGGTCTGAAGGCTACACCTTC. This codes for CASSPRTGSEGYTF.

The sample holds a few counts of this clone. The genes are TRBV24-1 and TRBJ2-3, with 8 bases identical to TRBD2. The CDR3 contains 16 residues. V lost 0 bases, J lost 2 bases, and 3 bases stayed unmatched. Germline CDR1 and CDR2: KGHDR and SFDVKD. The CDR3: CATSDLGGGSTDTQYF. DNA for the CDR3: TGTGCCACCAGTGATTTGGGCGGGGGGTCCACAGATACGCAGTATTTT.

The chain is built from TRBV3-1 (or the pseudogene TRBV3-2) and TRBJ1-2, with D possibly matching TRBD1 (5 bases). CDR3 length equals 15 residues. V shed 1 base and J shed 2 bases, with 11 bases lying between them. CDR1 is LGHDT and CDR2 is YNNKEL in the germline V gene (reference sequence). As DNA, the CDR3 is TGTGCCAGCAGCCAAGGCCAGGGAAGGAACTATGGCTACACCTTC. Residues: CASSQGQGRNYGYTF.

This chain links TRBV30 with TRBJ2-7; 12 bases are a match to TRBD1. CDR1 is GTSNPN and CDR2 is SVGIG in the germline V gene (reference sequence). V shed 2 bases, J shed 7 bases, and the junction held 9 bases outside the gene matches. This CDR3 spans 15 amino acids. CDR3 sequence: CAWSKTWDRGQEQYF. The CDR3 coding sequence is TGTGCCTGGAGTAAGACATGGGACAGGGGGCAAGAGCAGTACTTC.

The chain uses TRBV28 and TRBJ1-2; 12 bases line up with TRBD1. The V gene's germline CDR1 is MDHEN and CDR2 SYDVKM. Trimming at V came to 5 bases and at J to 7 bases, leaving 8 bases not matched to a gene. This CDR3 has 15 amino acids. The CDR3 DNA sequence: TGTGCCAGCAGTACATCCGGGACAGGGGGCCTTGGCTACACCTTC. This encodes CASSTSGTGGLGYTF.

V usage is TRBV28 and J usage is TRBJ2-3; weak D call: TRBD1 (6 bases). This CDR3 comprises 15 residues. From germline, CDR1 is MDHEN and CDR2 SYDVKM. Trimming shortened V by 2 bases and J by 4 bases, and 13 bases separated the two germline ends. The CDR3 here is CASSLIAGAADTQYF. For the CDR3, the DNA is TGTGCCAGCAGTTTAATTGCAGGGGCGGCAGATACGCAGTATTTT.

This sequence joins TRBV11-2 and TRBJ2-2, with TRBD2 identical over 7 bases. Germline V gene sequence: CDR1 SGHAT, CDR2 FQNNGV. V shed 5 bases and J 1 base; nucleotides not matched to a gene: 4. The CDR3 has 15 amino acids. CDR3 protein: CASSPVAGNTGELFF. The CDR3, as DNA: TGTGCCAGCAGCCCTGTAGCGGGGAACACCGGGGAGCTGTTTTTT.

The V and J genes are TRBV5-1 and TRBJ1-2; TRBD1 is a possible D gene (6 bases). The CDR3 is 14 residues long. The germline V gene has CDR1 SGHRS and CDR2 YFSETQ. V lost 0 bases, J lost 4 bases, and 10 bases lay in between. Here the CDR3 DNA reads TGCGCCAGCAGCTTGGACTTAGGGGGCTATGGCTACACCTTC. Residues: CASSLDLGGYGYTF.

The chain links TRBV5-4 to TRBJ2-7; TRBD1 aligns across 10 bases. The CDR3 runs to 13 residues. Germline-derived CDR1 and CDR2 are SGHNT and YYREEE (reference sequence). J gave up 6 bases and V 4 bases, and 4 bases lay outside the gene matches. CDR3 in DNA: TGTGCCAGCAGCCCCCGGACAGGGGGCGAGCAGTACTTC. Its translation: CASSPRTGGEQYF.

The J gene is TRBJ2-7, the V gene TRBV11-2; D may be TRBD2 (5 bases). The V gene's germline CDR1 is SGHAT and CDR2 FQNNGV. The CDR3 is made up of 14 amino acids. Between the trimmed V and J ends, which lost 0 bases and 6 bases, there was a span of 12 bases. Here the CDR3 DNA reads TGTGCCAGCAGCTTAGAGGGAGTGTTAGTCGAGCAGTACTTC. The encoded protein is CASSLEGVLVEQYF.

J is TRBJ1-1 and V is TRBV27; TRBD1 is a possible D gene (6 bases). This CDR3 contains 14 residues. Germline assignment: CDR1 MNHEY and CDR2 SMNVEV (reference sequence). The V and J ends lost 7 bases and 1 base respectively, with 13 bases between them. CDR3 nucleotides: TGTGCCAGCAAATACAGGGAGGGGAACACTGAAGCTTTCTTT. This sequence encodes CASKYREGNTEAFF.

The chain combines TRBV9 with TRBJ1-2; maybe TRBD1 (6 bases). The CDR3 covers 14 residues. Germline V gene lookup returns CDR1 SGDLS and CDR2 YYNGEE. Trimming stripped 4 bases from V and 4 bases from J, with 14 bases between. The CDR3 here is CASSPRDTSYGYTF. The CDR3 bases are TGTGCCAGCAGCCCGCGGGACACTAGCTATGGCTACACCTTC. Full variable domain (rest looked up from reference TRBV9 and TRBJ1-2): DSGVTQTPKHLITATGQRVTLRCSPRSGDLSVYWYQQSLDQGLQFLIQYYNGEERAKGNILERFSAQQFPDLHSELNLSSLELGDSALYFCASSPRDTSYGYTFGSGTRLTVV.